This TCR beta chain was sequenced for a study of T cell responses to AZD1222 COVID-19 vaccine. Study-wide findings and caveats: Samples come after the peak T cell response, not at day 14. Spike-specific TCR breadth and depth both grew after two AZD1222 doses.

Only in-frame clones appear in the TCRdb table, and some are missing; sequencing was by immunoSEQ multiplex PCR. The sample has 130,000 to 150,000 clones, more than 80% seen once; the top ten hold around 1.5%. Trimming cost V 2 bases and J 8 bases, with 19 bases left between them. The CDR3 is 16 amino acids. The germline gives CDR1 SGHTA, CDR2 FQGNSA. Concerning this clone itself: Its antigen is currently unknown.

The gene calls are TRBV7-2 and TRBJ2-1, with D possibly being TRBD1 or TRBD2 (5 bases each). This receptor was obtained from an adult in good health. The material sequenced was peripheral blood, taken on day 0 of AZD1222 vaccination. The CDR3 reads CASSLSGLFIRDEQFF. The CDR3 DNA sequence: TGTGCCAGCAGCTTATCGGGGCTGTTTATTAGGGATGAGCAGTTCTTC. Drawing the rest from reference TRBV7-2 and TRBJ2-1, the complete variable domain is GAGVSQSPSNKVTEKGKDVELRCDPISGHTALYWYRQSLGQGLEFLIYFQGNSAPDKSGLPSDRFSAERTGGSVSTLTIQRTQQEDSAVYLCASSLSGLFIRDEQFFGPGTRLTVL.